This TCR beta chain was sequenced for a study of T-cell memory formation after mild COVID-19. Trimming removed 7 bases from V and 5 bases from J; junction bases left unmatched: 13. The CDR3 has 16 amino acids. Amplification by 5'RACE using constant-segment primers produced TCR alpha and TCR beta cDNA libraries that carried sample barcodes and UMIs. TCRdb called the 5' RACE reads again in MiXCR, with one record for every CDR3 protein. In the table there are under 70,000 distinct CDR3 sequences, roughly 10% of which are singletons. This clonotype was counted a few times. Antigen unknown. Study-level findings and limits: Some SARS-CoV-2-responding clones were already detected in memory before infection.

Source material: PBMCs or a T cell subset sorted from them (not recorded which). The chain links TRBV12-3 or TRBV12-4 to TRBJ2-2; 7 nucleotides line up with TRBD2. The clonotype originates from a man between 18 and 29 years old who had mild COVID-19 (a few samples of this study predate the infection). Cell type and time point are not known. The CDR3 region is CASTGTTKLRTGELFF. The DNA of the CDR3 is TGTGCCAGCACCGGGACTACCAAATTGCGGACCGGGGAGCTGTTTTTT.